This TCR beta chain was documented in a study of Graves' ophthalmopathy and Graves' hyperthyroidism. Overall study results and limits: Prediction of ophthalmopathy progression reached over 65% sensitivity and around 72% specificity.

V dropped 1 base and J dropped 5 bases, with 20 bases sitting between them. This CDR3 is 17 amino acids long. CDR1 is LGHNT, CDR2 FRNRAP, per germline. This clonotype was recorded many times. What it binds is not known. None of the included patients had other autoimmune diseases, uncontrolled infections, pregnancy or lactation, as these led to exclusion. PBMCs were isolated by Ficoll-Paque density gradient centrifugation, using about 10 ml of fresh peripheral blood as the starting material. Amplification of the TCR beta CDR3 regions used RNA transcripts (as template). The workflow started with a first-round RT-PCR run with HTBI primers and then moved on to a second-round multiplex PCR. In TCRdb, the multiplex PCR reads were re-called with MiXCR into one record per CDR3 protein. The sample shows approximately 160,000 distinct CDR3 sequences, under 45% of them seen only once.

The source is a man aged 25 to 40 with Graves' ophthalmopathy. The sequencing sample was made of peripheral blood. The rearrangement uses TRBV12-5 and TRBJ2-5; D remains unclear. The CDR3 is CASGLGDGLQPWETQYF. DNA of the CDR3: TGTGCTAGTGGTTTGGGAGACGGTCTACAACCCTGGGAGACCCAGTACTTC.